A selection of T cell receptor beta chains follows, all from one sample in a study of human T cells and chemical hapten exposure. TCRdb re-called the RACE reads through MiXCR, storing one row per CDR3 protein. The sample holds tens of thousands of distinct CDR3 sequences, around 10% seen once. The input for sequencing was whole blood, taken in connection with sensitization to the hapten diphenylcyclopropenone (DPC). The receptors derive from a man aged 35 to 55 with alopecia areata. Some clones in this sample may be carry-over from other donors' samples. Each CDR3 is given with its conserved first and last residue. Fields, in order: J gene, clone size, V gene, D gene, CDR3 DNA, CDR3 protein. A D gene is named only where the DNA matches it firmly. Clone sizes are given selectively: once, few, many, or a class where the clone is expanded.

J: TRBJ1-5
size: .
V: TRBV19
D: .
DNA: TGTGCCTCGCAATGGGGAAGGGAACAGCCCCAGCATTTT
CDR3: CASQWGREQPQHF

J: TRBJ2-3
size: .
V: TRBV12-3/TRBV12-4
D: .
DNA: TGTGCCGGCGCACGGGGGTTAGGGGGCGTCACAGATACGCAGTATTTT
CDR3: CAGARGLGGVTDTQYF

J: TRBJ2-2
size: few
V: TRBV29-1
D: TRBD2
DNA: TGCAGCGTGACCGGGACTAGCGGGAGAGGGACCGGGGAGCTGTTTTTT
CDR3: CSVTGTSGRGTGELFF

J: TRBJ2-2
size: few
V: TRBV9
D: .
DNA: TGTGCCAGCAGCTCGACAACGAACACCGGGGAGCTGTTTTTT
CDR3: CASSSTTNTGELFF

J: TRBJ1-1
size: many
V: TRBV14
D: .
DNA: TGTGCCAGCAGCCAGAACCGAATCGTACCTGAAGCTTTCTTT
CDR3: CASSQNRIVPEAFF

J: TRBJ1-4
size: few
V: TRBV9
D: .
DNA: TGTGCCAGCAGCGTAGGCCTAAATAATGAAAAACTGTTTTTT
CDR3: CASSVGLNNEKLFF

J: TRBJ2-5
size: .
V: TRBV5-4
D: .
DNA: TGTGCCAGCAGCTTACCGTCGAGGAAAGAGACCCAGTACTTC
CDR3: CASSLPSRKETQYF

J: TRBJ2-6
size: many
V: TRBV21-1
D: .
DNA: TGTGCCAGCAGCAATATGCGAGGGCTTCACTCTGGGGCCAACGTCCTGACTTTC
CDR3: CASSNMRGLHSGANVLTF

J: TRBJ1-5
size: many
V: TRBV6-1
D: .
DNA: TGTGCCAGCAGTGCAGGGAAGGGCAATCAGCCCCAGCATTTT
CDR3: CASSAGKGNQPQHF

J: TRBJ1-6
size: many
V: TRBV7-2
D: TRBD1
DNA: TGTGCCAGCAGCGTATTAAGGGGGCGGAGGAATTCACCCCTCCACTTT
CDR3: CASSVLRGRRNSPLHF

J: TRBJ1-6
size: few
V: TRBV20-1
D: TRBD1
DNA: TGCAGTGCAACGACAGGGAAGGGCTCACCCCTCCACTTT
CDR3: CSATTGKGSPLHF

J: TRBJ2-1
size: few
V: TRBV5-1
D: .
DNA: TGCGCCAGCAGCTTCTTCCGGGTCAGCTCCTACAATGAGCAGTTCTTC
CDR3: CASSFFRVSSYNEQFF

J: TRBJ1-5
size: few
V: TRBV29-1
D: .
DNA: TGCAGCGCTCAGGGAGAAAGCAATCAGCCCCAGCATTTT
CDR3: CSAQGESNQPQHF

J: TRBJ1-1
size: .
V: TRBV12-3/TRBV12-4
D: .
DNA: TGTGCCAGCAGCCCAGGGTTTCGGTCGAACACTGAAGCTTTCTTT
CDR3: CASSPGFRSNTEAFF

J: TRBJ2-3
size: .
V: TRBV20-1
D: TRBD2
DNA: TGCAGTGCTGGAGGGACCGGGACTAGCGCCCGCACAGATACGCAGTATTTT
CDR3: CSAGGTGTSARTDTQYF

J: TRBJ1-1
size: few
V: TRBV7-6
D: .
DNA: TGTGCCAGCAGCTTAGAGCAGGGGTTCGACACTGAAGCTTTCTTT
CDR3: CASSLEQGFDTEAFF

J: TRBJ1-6
size: many
V: TRBV6-5
D: .
DNA: TGTGCCAGCGGGAGGACAGCAGAGGGTTCACCCCTCCACTTT
CDR3: CASGRTAEGSPLHF

J: TRBJ2-7
size: once
V: TRBV19
D: .
DNA: TGTGCCAGCCGTGGCGGGTCGCCTACCTACGAGCAGTACTTC
CDR3: CASRGGSPTYEQYF

J: TRBJ2-3
size: few
V: TRBV20-1
D: TRBD2
DNA: TGCAGTGCTAGGGGGACTAGCGGGACCGCTAGCACAGATACGCAGTATTTT
CDR3: CSARGTSGTASTDTQYF

J: TRBJ2-3
size: .
V: TRBV28
D: .
DNA: TGTGCCAGCAGTTCCCAGGTTCGAAATACGCAGTATTTT
CDR3: CASSSQVRNTQYF

J: TRBJ2-3
size: many
V: TRBV6-2/TRBV6-3
D: TRBD2
DNA: TGTGCCAGCAGTCGGACTAGTAAGGATACGCAGTATTTT
CDR3: CASSRTSKDTQYF

J: TRBJ1-1
size: many
V: TRBV6-5
D: TRBD1
DNA: TGTGCCAGCAGTTACGGGAAGGGGGCCACTGAAGCTTTCTTT
CDR3: CASSYGKGATEAFF

J: TRBJ2-3
size: .
V: TRBV5-6
D: TRBD2
DNA: TGTGCCAGCAGCTTGGAGCTAGCGGGAGGCCTCGCAGATACGCAGTATTTT
CDR3: CASSLELAGGLADTQYF

J: TRBJ2-7
size: .
V: TRBV3-1
D: .
DNA: TGTGCCAGCAGCCCGCGACAGGCCCGATTGGATGGGGGCTCCTACGAGCAGTACTTC
CDR3: CASSPRQARLDGGSYEQYF

J: TRBJ2-3
size: few
V: TRBV6-2/TRBV6-3
D: .
DNA: TGTGCCAGCCGACTCTTTCCGGGCACAGATACGCAGTATTTT
CDR3: CASRLFPGTDTQYF

J: TRBJ2-1
size: few
V: TRBV9
D: TRBD1
DNA: TGTGCCAGCAGCGCCGGGACAGCCGCGGGTGAGCAGTTCTTC
CDR3: CASSAGTAAGEQFF

J: TRBJ1-2
size: few
V: TRBV6-2/TRBV6-3
D: TRBD1
DNA: TGTGCCAGCAGTTACATGGACAGGGGCCGGGGCTACACCTTC
CDR3: CASSYMDRGRGYTF

J: TRBJ2-3
size: .
V: TRBV19
D: .
DNA: TGTGCCAGTAGTATAGTCGCACTAGTGGATACGCAGTATTTT
CDR3: CASSIVALVDTQYF

J: TRBJ2-3
size: .
V: TRBV27
D: .
DNA: TGTGCCAGCAGTTCGGGACCAACTACAGATACGCAGTATTTT
CDR3: CASSSGPTTDTQYF

J: TRBJ2-7
size: .
V: TRBV7-2
D: .
DNA: TGTGCCAGCAGCTTAGCGGGGGACACCTTGTCCGAGCAGTACTTC
CDR3: CASSLAGDTLSEQYF

J: TRBJ1-2
size: .
V: TRBV5-1
D: .
DNA: TGCGCCAGCAGCTCCCTTGGATCCTCGTCAGACGGCTACACCTTC
CDR3: CASSSLGSSSDGYTF

J: TRBJ2-7
size: few
V: TRBV6-2/TRBV6-3
D: .
DNA: TGTGCCAGCAGCCATGGGAACGAGCAGTACTTC
CDR3: CASSHGNEQYF

J: TRBJ1-1
size: many
V: TRBV7-9
D: .
DNA: TGTGCCAGCAGCTCGCAAAGGACAGTCGACACTGAAGCTTTCTTT
CDR3: CASSSQRTVDTEAFF

J: TRBJ2-1
size: .
V: TRBV6-5
D: .
DNA: TGTGCCAGCACCTCCGGGGAAACCTCCTACAATGAGCAGTTCTTC
CDR3: CASTSGETSYNEQFF

J: TRBJ2-1
size: .
V: TRBV7-2
D: .
DNA: TGTGCCAGCAGCTTAGATGGAATGGTTCAGTTCTTC
CDR3: CASSLDGMVQFF

J: TRBJ2-7
size: .
V: TRBV7-6
D: .
DNA: TGTGCCAGCAGCTTAGGACGTTACTCCTACGAGCAGTACTTC
CDR3: CASSLGRYSYEQYF

J: TRBJ2-5
size: many
V: TRBV9
D: TRBD1
DNA: TGTGCCAGCAGCACACGACAGGGACAAGAGACCCAGTACTTC
CDR3: CASSTRQGQETQYF

J: TRBJ1-4
size: few
V: TRBV12-3/TRBV12-4
D: TRBD1
DNA: TGTGCCAGCAAAATCGGGACAGGGAATGAAAAACTGTTTTTT
CDR3: CASKIGTGNEKLFF

J: TRBJ2-7
size: .
V: TRBV14
D: .
DNA: TGTGCCAGCAGCCCCTTCACCCTTTACGAGCAGTACTTC
CDR3: CASSPFTLYEQYF

J: TRBJ1-2
size: .
V: TRBV20-1
D: .
DNA: TGCAGTGCTAGGGCAGGAGCCTATGGCTACACCTTC
CDR3: CSARAGAYGYTF

J: TRBJ2-7
size: few
V: TRBV2
D: .
DNA: TGTGCCAGCAGTGAGCGGTACGAGCAGTACTTC
CDR3: CASSERYEQYF

J: TRBJ1-1
size: few
V: TRBV6-2/TRBV6-3
D: .
DNA: TGTGCCAGCAGTTATATCCGAGGGGGTCCGAACACTGAAGCTTTCTTT
CDR3: CASSYIRGGPNTEAFF

J: TRBJ2-5
size: .
V: TRBV11-3
D: TRBD1
DNA: TGTGCCAGCAGCCCGTGGGGACAGGGGGCTGATGAGACCCAGTACTTC
CDR3: CASSPWGQGADETQYF

J: TRBJ2-3
size: .
V: TRBV30
D: TRBD1
DNA: TGTGCCTGGAGTGGACCACAGGGGGCAAGTCACACAGATACGCAGTATTTT
CDR3: CAWSGPQGASHTDTQYF

J: TRBJ2-5
size: .
V: TRBV29-1
D: .
DNA: TGCAGCGTTGATGGGTTGCAAGAGACCCAGTACTTC
CDR3: CSVDGLQETQYF

J: TRBJ1-3
size: few
V: TRBV12-3/TRBV12-4
D: .
DNA: TGTGCCAGCAGTGATAGATCATCAGGAAACACCATATATTTT
CDR3: CASSDRSSGNTIYF

J: TRBJ2-3
size: few
V: TRBV7-2
D: .
DNA: TGTGCCAGCAGCTTTACAGGGTTAACAGATACGCAGTATTTT
CDR3: CASSFTGLTDTQYF

J: TRBJ1-2
size: few
V: TRBV18
D: .
DNA: TGTGCCAGCTCACCCTTCGCACGGGAGACTAACTATGGCTACACCTTC
CDR3: CASSPFARETNYGYTF

J: TRBJ2-7
size: .
V: TRBV2
D: .
DNA: TGTGCCAGCAGCCCCAACCCGACGGAGCAGTACTTC
CDR3: CASSPNPTEQYF

J: TRBJ2-2
size: .
V: TRBV7-3
D: TRBD2
DNA: TGTGCCAGCAGCGAGGGACTAGCGGGGAACACCGGGGAGCTGTTTTTT
CDR3: CASSEGLAGNTGELFF

J: TRBJ1-2
size: .
V: TRBV7-9
D: .
DNA: TGTGCCAGCAGCTTAGATGAGGCAGCTACTATCTATGGCTACACCTTC
CDR3: CASSLDEAATIYGYTF

J: TRBJ2-5
size: few
V: TRBV7-2
D: .
DNA: TGTGCCAGCAGTGAAATGGGGGGAGAGACCCAGTACTTC
CDR3: CASSEMGGETQYF

J: TRBJ2-3
size: few
V: TRBV2
D: TRBD1
DNA: TGTGCCAGCAGTGAAGCGCAGCAGGGGGCTATATATACGCAGTATTTT
CDR3: CASSEAQQGAIYTQYF

J: TRBJ1-2
size: many
V: TRBV4-3
D: .
DNA: TGCGCCAGCAGCCAAGACGGTGCAGTACACCTCTTC
CDR3: CASSQDGAVHLF

J: TRBJ1-2
size: .
V: TRBV5-1
D: TRBD1
DNA: TGCGCCAGCAGCCCGGGGACAGAATTTGTCGGTGGCTACACCTTC
CDR3: CASSPGTEFVGGYTF

J: TRBJ2-1
size: few
V: TRBV30
D: TRBD2
DNA: TGTGCCTGGAGTCCCCTAAGTAGCGGGAGAATATGGGAGCAGTTCTTC
CDR3: CAWSPLSSGRIWEQFF

J: TRBJ2-7
size: few
V: TRBV7-6
D: .
DNA: TGTGCCAGCAGCTCCCGTACAGGGAAGGTGGACGAGCAGTACTTC
CDR3: CASSSRTGKVDEQYF

J: TRBJ1-2
size: few
V: TRBV25-1
D: TRBD1
DNA: TGTGCCAGCAGTTCTGACAGGGGGGACTATGGCTACACCTTC
CDR3: CASSSDRGDYGYTF

J: TRBJ1-5
size: many
V: TRBV7-9
D: .
DNA: TGTGCCAGCAGCATCCTCAATCAGCCCCAGCATTTT
CDR3: CASSILNQPQHF